Reported below is one T cell receptor (beta chain). This sample stems from a study of early T cells in non-severe SARS-CoV-2 infection. TCRdb re-derived calls from the 5' RACE reads in MiXCR, one entry per CDR3 protein. This sample carries under 60,000 distinct CDR3 sequences, 13% of them seen once, and the ten largest clones take about a tenth. Germline CDR1 and CDR2: GTSNPN and SVGIG (reference sequence). The CDR3 sequence is 13 residues long. Between the trimmed V and J ends, which lost 0 bases and 3 bases, there was a span of 8 bases. The TCR comes from an adult who was a healthcare worker with PCR-confirmed SARS-CoV-2 infection or an uninfected control (not recorded which). The specimen sequenced was whole blood. This chain uses TRBV30 with TRBJ1-1; D ambiguous. In DNA form, the CDR3 reads TGTGCCTGGAGTGTACTTGGATACACTGAAGCTTTCTTT. This sequence encodes CAWSVLGYTEAFF.